Following are 27 T cell receptor beta chains from one sample sequenced in a study of beta chain features in type 1 diabetes. Sequenced material consisted of expressed TCRB transcripts (all of the isolated RNA was reverse transcribed). Using immunoSEQ multiplex PCR, the repertoire was profiled, and TCRdb retains in-frame clones only, with some absent. The sample carries 200,000 to 300,000 clones, about 30% recorded once. Sequencing input: central memory CD4+ T cells from blood. The receptors originated from a man aged 25 to 40 in good health.

In this sample, this clone turned up a few times. This rearrangement joins TRBV1 to TRBJ2-2; the table's D call, TRBD2, has no DNA check behind it. TRBV1 is tagged as a pseudogene. This CDR3 spans 19 amino acids. CDR3 protein: CTSSQVRASGPGGTGELFF. The CDR3 DNA sequence: TGCACCAGCAGCCAAGTCCGGGCGAGCGGCCCCGGTGGGACCGGGGAGCTGTTTTTT.

This clone occurred a few times. A read error is possible here, since a much larger clone lies one base away. This CDR3 is also generated by other DNA sequences in the sample. The chain employs TRBV7-2 and TRBJ2-7, with TRBD2 matching over 10 bases. This CDR3 region has 15 residues. CDR1 SGHTA and CDR2 FQGNSA come from the germline V gene. Trimming cost V 4 bases and J 4 bases; bases outside gene matches: 7. DNA of the CDR3: TGTGCCAGCAGCTCCCGGCTAGCGGGGGATTACGAGCAGTACTTC. Its translation is CASSSRLAGDYEQYF.

The chain employs TRBV7-2 and TRBJ1-4; D not certain. Looked up from germline, CDR1 is SGHTA and CDR2 is FQGNSA. The CDR3 has 13 residues. Trimming removed 1 base at V and 7 bases at J, with 7 bases between. The CDR3 reads CASSLGHTEKLFF. DNA for the CDR3: TGTGCCAGCAGCTTAGGACATACTGAAAAACTGTTTTTT.

This clone was counted only a few times. The chain combines TRBV6-6 with TRBJ2-1; 7 bases are a match to TRBD2. The CDR3 sequence is 11 residues long. Germline-derived CDR1 and CDR2 are MNHNY and SVGAGI (reference sequence). The V segment lost 7 bases and the J segment 9 bases; nucleotides outside the gene matches: 3. For the CDR3, the DNA is TGTGCCAGCACCACGGGGGGTGAGCAGTTCTTC. It specifies CASTTGGEQFF.

This clone was detected only a few times. The CDR3 DNA is TGTGCCAGCCAGGGTAAACCCTCCTATGGCTACACCTTC. As protein: CASQGKPSYGYTF. The chain employs TRBV6-5 and TRBJ1-2, with D possibly matching TRBD1 (5 bases). V lost 8 bases to trimming and J lost 4 bases, with 14 bases between them. Looked up from germline, CDR1 is MNHEY and CDR2 is SVGAGI. The CDR3 covers 13 residues.

The chain carries TRBV29-1 and TRBJ2-7; D ambiguous. CDR3 length: 16 residues. Germline-derived CDR1 and CDR2 are SQVTM and ANQGSEA. V shed 4 bases and J shed 2 bases, with 21 bases lying between them. The CDR3 protein is CSVARSYRVQAYEQYF. CDR3 DNA sequence: TGCAGCGTTGCCCGGTCGTATCGGGTCCAGGCCTACGAGCAGTACTTC.

There are many counts of this clone. V usage is TRBV2 and J usage is TRBJ2-1; 11 positions agree with TRBD1. The trim removed 10 bases at V and 9 bases at J, leaving 8 bases unmatched. This CDR3 region has 13 residues. In germline, CDR1 is SNHLY, CDR2 FYNNEI. DNA of the CDR3: TGTGCCACCGCGGGACAGGGGGAAAGTGAGCAGTTCTTC. The encoded protein is CATAGQGESEQFF.

The chain uses TRBV6-5 and TRBJ1-2, with a possible D match to TRBD1 (6 bases). The CDR3 has 12 residues. Germline V gene data show CDR1 as MNHEY and CDR2 as SVGAGI. Between the trimmed V and J ends, which lost 11 bases and 2 bases, there was a span of 12 bases. CDR3 bases: TGTGCCGCAAAGGGGACAAACTATGGCTACACCTTC. It translates to CAAKGTNYGYTF.

A note on this clone: The same CDR3 arises from other DNA sequences in this sample as well. The chain combines TRBV7-2 with TRBJ2-3; tentatively, D is TRBD1 or TRBD2 (6 bases each). This CDR3 is built from 12 residues. Trimming shortened V by 5 bases and J by 4 bases, and 7 bases separated the two germline ends. Germline CDR1 is SGHTA and CDR2 is FQGNSA. For the CDR3, the DNA is TGTGCCAGCAGCAGGGGGGCAGATACGCAGTATTTT. Translation gives CASSRGADTQYF. Combining the CDR3 with reference TRBV7-2 and TRBJ2-3 gives the whole variable domain GAGVSQSPSNKVTEKGKDVELRCDPISGHTALYWYRQSLGQGLEFLIYFQGNSAPDKSGLPSDRFSAERTGGSVSTLTIQRTQQEDSAVYLCASSRGADTQYFGPGTRLTVL.

This chain connects TRBV29-1 to TRBJ1-3; TRBD1 might be the D (6 bases). The CDR3 sequence is 13 residues long. Per the germline V gene, CDR1 is SQVTM and CDR2 is ANQGSEA. Trimming took off 6 bases at V and 8 bases at J, with 17 bases between the two ends. The chain's CDR3 is CSVAGDEGDTIYF. The CDR3 bases are TGCAGCGTGGCAGGGGACGAGGGCGACACCATATATTTT.

This chain joins TRBV7-8 and TRBJ1-4; D not certain. Looked up from germline, CDR1 is SGHVS and CDR2 is FQNEAQ. Trimming left V 1 base short and J 8 bases short, with 8 bases between. The CDR3 spans 13 residues. The CDR3 loop reads CASSLEAGEKLFF. Written as DNA, the CDR3 is TGTGCCAGCAGCTTAGAGGCTGGAGAAAAACTGTTTTTT.

The chain joins TRBV20-1 to TRBJ2-1; D is unresolved. The germline gives CDR1 DFQATT, CDR2 SNEGSKA (reference sequence). V was clipped by 3 bases and J by 10 bases, with 10 bases between them. The CDR3 runs 11 residues. Here the CDR3 reads CSASQTREQFF. In DNA, the CDR3 is TGCAGTGCTAGCCAGACGCGGGAGCAGTTCTTC.

The CDR3 DNA sequence: TGTGCCAGCAGCTTCGGATGGACCTCCTACGAGCAGTACTTC. Encoded protein: CASSFGWTSYEQYF. V usage is TRBV7-8 and J usage is TRBJ2-7, with unresolved D. Trimming cost V 3 bases and J 0 bases, with 9 bases left between them. Germline V gene data show CDR1 as SGHVS and CDR2 as FQNEAQ. CDR3 size: 14 residues.

J is TRBJ2-7 and V is TRBV29-1; D uncertain. The CDR3 contains 11 residues. The germline gives CDR1 SQVTM, CDR2 ANQGSEA. V was pared by 7 bases and J by 6 bases, with 13 bases between. The CDR3 sequence is CSGLGSREQYF. The CDR3 coding sequence is TGCAGCGGTTTGGGGTCGCGCGAGCAGTACTTC.

The chain recombines TRBV5-1 with TRBJ1-1; D call uncertain. Germline V lookup: CDR1 SGHRS, CDR2 YFSETQ. There are 15 residues in the CDR3. With 0 bases removed from V and 1 base from J, the gap between germline ends came to 10 bases. As DNA, the CDR3 is TGCGCCAGCAGCTTGGAGGAGCTCTGGAACACTGAAGCTTTCTTT. Residues: CASSLEELWNTEAFF.

This clone was recorded a few times. The chain recombines TRBV11-2 with TRBJ2-3; 8 bases fit TRBD2. This CDR3 spans 16 amino acids. Trimming cost V 5 bases and J 5 bases; bases outside gene matches: 12. Germline loops: CDR1 SGHAT, CDR2 FQNNGV. The CDR3 spells CASSPAGGGRGDTQYF. The DNA of the CDR3 is TGTGCCAGCAGCCCAGCCGGCGGGGGGCGTGGAGATACGCAGTATTTT.

This clone was seen a handful of times. The J gene is TRBJ2-7, the V gene TRBV4-1; the D gene is possibly TRBD2 (5 bases). V lost 0 bases, J lost 9 bases, and 9 bases lay in between. CDR3 size: 12 residues. Germline V gene lookup returns CDR1 MGHRA and CDR2 YSYEKL. CDR3 sequence: CASSQEFGVQYF. CDR3 in DNA: TGCGCCAGCAGCCAAGAATTCGGGGTGCAGTACTTC.

This clone was seen at least ten times. The chain couples TRBV4-3 to TRBJ2-1; D unclear. The CDR3 contains 16 residues. Germline values: CDR1 LGHNA, CDR2 YSLEER. The germline V and J ends were trimmed by 4 bases and 1 base, with 14 bases remaining between them. CDR3 DNA sequence: TGCGCCAGCAGCCCACGGCTCTCCGTATCCTACAATGAGCAGTTCTTC. This encodes CASSPRLSVSYNEQFF.

This sequence joins TRBV16 and TRBJ2-3; TRBD1 matches 7 bases. CDR3 length equals 14 residues. CDR1 is KGHSY and CDR2 is FQNENV in the germline V gene. The J segment lost 8 bases and the V segment lost 7 bases, leaving 12 bases of the junction unmatched. CDR3 sequence (DNA): TGTGCCAGCACCCCGCGAGAGGGGGCGGCTACGCAGTATTTT. This codes for CASTPREGAATQYF.

On this clone itself: The sample contains more than one DNA sequence encoding this CDR3. The rearrangement links TRBV2 to TRBJ2-7, with TRBD2 as a possible D gene (6 bases). This CDR3 spans 12 amino acids. The ends were cut back, 7 bases at V and 4 bases at J, with 11 bases in the middle. Germline-derived CDR1 and CDR2 are SNHLY and FYNNEI. CDR3 sequence: CASTAGSYEQYF. CDR3 DNA: TGTGCCAGCACCGCGGGGAGTTACGAGCAGTACTTC. Full variable domain (missing parts from reference TRBV2 and TRBJ2-7): EPEVTQTPSHQVTQMGQEVILRCVPISNHLYFYWYRQILGQKVEFLVSFYNNEISEKSEIFDDQFSVERPDGSNFTLKIRSTKLEDSAMYFCASTAGSYEQYFGPGTRLTVT.

The chain carries TRBV6-6 and TRBJ2-5, with D possibly TRBD1 on 5 matching bases. Per the germline V gene, CDR1 is MNHNY and CDR2 is SVGAGI (reference sequence). The CDR3 loop spans 14 amino acids. The V gene lost 5 bases and the J gene lost 5 bases, with 15 bases spanning the gap. CDR3 amino acids: CASSVVIWGETQYF. CDR3 bases: TGTGCCAGCAGTGTAGTGATCTGGGGCGAGACCCAGTACTTC.

V and J are TRBV30 and TRBJ1-5; 10 nucleotides agree with TRBD1. Germline V gene lookup returns CDR1 GTSNPN and CDR2 SVGIG (reference sequence). After removal of 2 bases from V and 9 bases from J, the junction contained 10 bases not matched to a gene. The CDR3 has 15 residues. Here the CDR3 reads CAWSNRDRGPLPQHF. CDR3 DNA: TGTGCCTGGAGTAATCGGGACAGGGGCCCGTTGCCCCAGCATTTT. Full variable domain (remainder filled in from reference TRBV30 and TRBJ1-5): SQTIHQWPATLVQPVGSPLSLECTVEGTSNPNLYWYRQAAGRGLQLLFYSVGIGQISSEVPQNLSASRPQDRQFILSSKKLLLSDSGFYLCAWSNRDRGPLPQHFGDGTRLSIL.

Regarding this clone: This likely traces to a read error, being one base from a far larger clone. The rearrangement joins TRBV5-1 to TRBJ2-3; D unresolved. The ends were cut back, 4 bases at V and 1 base at J, with 7 bases in the middle. The germline V gene has CDR1 SGHRS and CDR2 YFSETQ. This CDR3 has 13 residues. The CDR3 region has the DNA TGCGCCAGCAGCACCAAGGGCACAGATACGCAGTATTTT. Translation gives CASSTKGTDTQYF.

This clone was seen a few times. The J gene is TRBJ2-1, the V gene TRBV10-3, with D tentatively TRBD2 (7 bases). Trimming left V 11 bases short and J 7 bases short, with 21 bases between. CDR3 size: 14 residues. CDR1 and CDR2 (germline): ENHRY, SYGVKD. In DNA, the CDR3 is TGTGCCGTCAAACGGGAGGAACAGGGAAATGAGCAGTTCTTC. It specifies CAVKREEQGNEQFF.

The chain uses TRBV28 and TRBJ2-2, with 9 bases matching TRBD1. CDR1 and CDR2 from the germline V gene are MDHEN and SYDVKM. V was pared by 5 bases and J by 1 base, with 5 bases of the junction left unmatched. This CDR3 has 16 amino acids. As DNA, the CDR3 is TGTGCCAGCAGTCCTCCGGGACAGGGGAACACCGGGGAGCTGTTTTTT. Translation: CASSPPGQGNTGELFF.

The chain couples TRBV9 to TRBJ1-5; no firm D call. CDR1 SGDLS and CDR2 YYNGEE come from the germline V gene. The CDR3 is 15 amino acids. Trimming took 0 bases from V and 4 from J, leaving 11 bases between them. The CDR3 nucleotides are TGTGCCAGCAGCGTAGACAGTGGTCCAAATCAGCCCCAGCATTTT. It translates to CASSVDSGPNQPQHF.

The J gene is TRBJ1-5, the V gene TRBV6-5; D remains unclear. Germline V lookup: CDR1 MNHEY, CDR2 SVGAGI. Trimming shortened V by 0 bases and J by 3 bases, and 3 bases separated the two germline ends. The CDR3 is made up of 13 amino acids. This chain's CDR3 is CASSYSNNQPQHF. The CDR3 DNA reads as TGTGCCAGCAGTTACTCTAACAATCAGCCCCAGCATTTT.